This T cell receptor (beta chain) was identified in a study of T-cell memory formation after mild COVID-19. 5'RACE primed from the constant segment yielded TCR alpha and TCR beta cDNA libraries bearing sample barcodes and UMIs. One entry per CDR3 protein results from TCRdb running MiXCR on the 5' RACE reads. In the table there are about 68,000 distinct CDR3 sequences, over 15% of which are singletons. Germline V gives CDR1 LNHDA, CDR2 SQIVND (reference sequence). J lost 2 bases, V lost 5 bases, and 8 bases had no gene match. The CDR3 has 15 residues. Whole-study findings and limits: Detection of some responders pre-infection suggested pre-existing cross-reactive memory T cells participated.

A word on this clonotype: Its specificity is not known.

This clonotype was obtained from an adult woman who had mild COVID-19 (a few samples of this study predate the infection). Cell type and time point are not known. The chain uses TRBV19 and TRBJ2-5; 7 nucleotides line up with TRBD1. The sample comprised PBMCs or a T cell subset sorted from them (not recorded which). In DNA, the CDR3 is TGTGCCAGTAGTGCCCGGGACAGTGGACAAGAGACCCAGTACTTC. Translation: CASSARDSGQETQYF.